These 7 T cell receptor beta chains were sequenced from one sample in a study of T cell clonality in common variable immunodeficiency. Sequenced by immunoSEQ multiplex PCR; TCRdb stores in-frame clones only, minus some. Captured here are roughly 60,000 clones, none seen once; the top ten comprise around 1.6%. The sequenced material came from peripheral blood mononuclear cells. The receptors were sampled from a person aged 18-70 years in good health.

On this clone itself: The CDR3 is cut off 3 residues early in the read; its end comes from the germline J gene. The V call is TRBV2, the J call TRBJ1-1; 9 nucleotides agree with TRBD1. The V segment lost 6 bases and the J segment 4 bases; nucleotides outside the gene matches: 6. This CDR3 region has 14 residues. From germline, CDR1 is SNHLY and CDR2 FYNNEI. The part of the CDR3 DNA that was read is TGTGCCAGCAGGGGTACGACAGGGGGCACTGAA. Residues: CASRGTTGGTE. The CDR3 as a whole reads CASRGTTGGTEAFF.

In this sample, this clone turned up many times. Read coverage stops 3 residues before the CDR3 terminus; the germline J gene supplies the remainder. The chain couples TRBV18 to TRBJ2-7; possibly TRBD1 for D (6 bases). Germline V lookup: CDR1 KGHSH, CDR2 LQKENI. The germline V and J ends were trimmed by 3 bases and 6 bases, with 9 bases remaining between them. This CDR3 spans 12 amino acids. CDR3: CASSPSGVEQYF. The CDR3 DNA, read in part, is TGTGCCAGCTCACCCTCAGGGGTCGAG.

This clone was picked up many times. The read falls 3 residues short of the CDR3 end, and the missing part is taken from the germline J gene. The genes are TRBV5-1 and TRBJ2-2; 7 nucleotides line up with TRBD2. This CDR3 has 15 residues. In germline, CDR1 is SGHRS, CDR2 YFSETQ. With V trimmed by 2 bases and J by 2 bases, 3 bases remained unmatched. The CDR3 here is CASSFRDYNTGELFF. The part of the CDR3 DNA that was read is TGCGCCAGCAGCTTCCGGGACTACAACACCGGGGAG.

There are many counts of this clone. With the read ending 3 residues before the CDR3 end, the germline J gene is used to fill in that end. The chain is built from TRBV2 and TRBJ2-2; D unclear. Trimming took 2 bases from V and 2 from J, leaving 9 bases between them. Looked up from germline, CDR1 is SNHLY and CDR2 is FYNNEI. The CDR3 is 15 residues long. Partial CDR3 DNA: TGTGCCAGCAGTGAATTGGCAGTCAACACCGGGGAG. It yields the protein CASSELAVNTGE. The whole CDR3 is CASSELAVNTGELFF.

This clone has at least ten counts. The read stops 3 residues short of the end of the CDR3; the missing end is completed from the germline J gene. The chain joins TRBV28 to TRBJ2-5, with D maybe TRBD1 (6 bases). The germline V gene encodes CDR1 MDHEN and CDR2 SYDVKM. Trimming shortened V by 7 bases and J by 4 bases, and 13 bases separated the two germline ends. The CDR3 runs to 13 residues. The CDR3 sequence: CASNGGRGETQYF. The CDR3 bases that were read are TGTGCCAGCAATGGGGGCAGGGGAGAGACC. Using reference TRBV28 and TRBJ2-5 for the parts outside the CDR3, the full variable domain is DVKVTQSSRYLVKRTGEKVFLECVQDMDHENMFWYRQDPGLGLRLIYFSYDVKMKEKGDIPEGYSVSREKKERFSLILESASTNQTSMYLCASNGGRGETQYFGPGTRLLVL.

This clone was counted at least ten times. Read coverage stops 3 residues before the CDR3 terminus; the germline J gene supplies the remainder. The V and J genes are TRBV28 and TRBJ2-7; a weak D match, TRBD1 (7 bases). This CDR3 is 14 amino acids long. V was clipped by 5 bases and J by 2 bases, with 13 bases between them. Germline CDR1 and CDR2: MDHEN and SYDVKM. CDR3 protein: CASSPGGGTYEQYF. Partial CDR3 DNA: TGTGCCAGCAGTCCAGGAGGGGGCACCTACGAG.

This clone was seen many times. The CDR3 end falls 3 residues outside the read, so it is completed with the germline J gene. J is TRBJ2-3 and V is TRBV30; TRBD1 agrees at 7 bases. V was pared by 0 bases and J by 1 base, with 4 bases of the junction left unmatched. Germline CDR1 GTSNPN, CDR2 SVGIG (reference sequence). The CDR3 contains 15 residues. The CDR3 protein is CAWSVRGRGTDTQYF. The sequenced part of the CDR3 DNA is TGTGCCTGGAGTGTAAGGGGGCGAGGCACAGATACG.